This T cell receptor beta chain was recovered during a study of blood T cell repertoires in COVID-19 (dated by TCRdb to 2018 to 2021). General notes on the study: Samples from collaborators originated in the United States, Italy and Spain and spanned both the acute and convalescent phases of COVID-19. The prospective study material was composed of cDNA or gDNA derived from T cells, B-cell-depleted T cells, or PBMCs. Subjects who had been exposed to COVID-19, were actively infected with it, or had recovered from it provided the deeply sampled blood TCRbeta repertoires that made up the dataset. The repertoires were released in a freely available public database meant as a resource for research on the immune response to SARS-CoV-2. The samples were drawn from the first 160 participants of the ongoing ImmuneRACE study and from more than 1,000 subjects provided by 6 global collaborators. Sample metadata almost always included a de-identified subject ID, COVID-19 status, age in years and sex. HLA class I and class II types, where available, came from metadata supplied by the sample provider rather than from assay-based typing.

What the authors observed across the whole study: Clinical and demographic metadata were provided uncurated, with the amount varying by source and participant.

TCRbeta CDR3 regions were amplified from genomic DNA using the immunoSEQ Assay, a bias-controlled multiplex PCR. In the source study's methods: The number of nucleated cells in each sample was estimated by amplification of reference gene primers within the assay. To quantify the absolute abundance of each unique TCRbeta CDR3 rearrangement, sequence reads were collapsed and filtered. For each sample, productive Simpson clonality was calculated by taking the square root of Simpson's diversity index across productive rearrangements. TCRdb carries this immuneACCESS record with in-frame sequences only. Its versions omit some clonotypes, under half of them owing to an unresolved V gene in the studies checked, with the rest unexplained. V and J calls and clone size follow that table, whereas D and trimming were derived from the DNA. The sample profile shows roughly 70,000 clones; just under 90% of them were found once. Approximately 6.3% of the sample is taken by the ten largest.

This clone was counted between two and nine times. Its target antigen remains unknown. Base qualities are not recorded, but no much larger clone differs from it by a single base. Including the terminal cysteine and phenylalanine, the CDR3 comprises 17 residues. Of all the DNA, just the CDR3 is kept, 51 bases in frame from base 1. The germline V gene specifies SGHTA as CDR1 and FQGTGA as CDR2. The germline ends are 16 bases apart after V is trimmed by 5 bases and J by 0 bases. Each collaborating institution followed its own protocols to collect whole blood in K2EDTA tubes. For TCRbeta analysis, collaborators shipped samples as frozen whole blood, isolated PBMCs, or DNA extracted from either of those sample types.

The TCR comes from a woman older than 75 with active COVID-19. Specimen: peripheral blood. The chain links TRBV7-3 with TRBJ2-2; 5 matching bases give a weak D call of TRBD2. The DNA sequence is TGTGCCAGCAGCCCCGGCTTTGGGAGTCCGAACACCGGGGAGCTGTTTTTT. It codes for CASSPGFGSPNTGELFF.